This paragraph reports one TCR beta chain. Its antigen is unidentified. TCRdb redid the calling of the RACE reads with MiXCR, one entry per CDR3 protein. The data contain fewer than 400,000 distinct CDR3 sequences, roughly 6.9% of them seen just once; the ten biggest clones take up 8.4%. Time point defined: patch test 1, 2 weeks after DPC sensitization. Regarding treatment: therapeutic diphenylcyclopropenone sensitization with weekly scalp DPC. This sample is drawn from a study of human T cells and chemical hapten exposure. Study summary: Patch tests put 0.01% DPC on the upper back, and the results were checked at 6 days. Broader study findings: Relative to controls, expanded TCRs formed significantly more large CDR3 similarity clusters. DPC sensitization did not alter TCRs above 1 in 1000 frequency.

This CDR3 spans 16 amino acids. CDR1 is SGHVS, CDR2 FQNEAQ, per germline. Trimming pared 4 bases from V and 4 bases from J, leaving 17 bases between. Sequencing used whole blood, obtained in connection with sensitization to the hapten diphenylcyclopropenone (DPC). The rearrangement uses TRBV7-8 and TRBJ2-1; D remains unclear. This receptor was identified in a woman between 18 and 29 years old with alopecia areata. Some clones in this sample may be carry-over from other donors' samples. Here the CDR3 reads CASSSWTHHPYNEQFF. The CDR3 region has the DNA TGTGCCAGCAGCTCCTGGACCCACCACCCTTACAATGAGCAGTTCTTC.